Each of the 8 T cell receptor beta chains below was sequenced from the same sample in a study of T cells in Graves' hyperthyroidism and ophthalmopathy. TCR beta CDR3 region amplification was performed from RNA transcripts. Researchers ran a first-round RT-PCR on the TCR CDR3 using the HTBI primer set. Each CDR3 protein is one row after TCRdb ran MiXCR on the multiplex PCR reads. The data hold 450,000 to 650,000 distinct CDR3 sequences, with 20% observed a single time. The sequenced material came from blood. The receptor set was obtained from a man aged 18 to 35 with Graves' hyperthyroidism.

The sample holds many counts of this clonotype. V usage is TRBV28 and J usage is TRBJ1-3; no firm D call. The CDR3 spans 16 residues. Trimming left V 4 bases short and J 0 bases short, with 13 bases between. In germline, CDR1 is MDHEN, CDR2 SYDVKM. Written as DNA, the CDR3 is TGTGCCAGCAGTTCCCCCGGGGAGACCTCTGGAAACACCATATATTTT. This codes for CASSSPGETSGNTIYF.

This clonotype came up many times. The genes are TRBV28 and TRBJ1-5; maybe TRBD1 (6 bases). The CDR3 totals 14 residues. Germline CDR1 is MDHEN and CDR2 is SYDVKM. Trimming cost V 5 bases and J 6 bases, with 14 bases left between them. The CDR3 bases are TGTGCCAGCAGTCAGACAGGTTATAGTCAGCCCCAGCATTTT. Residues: CASSQTGYSQPQHF.

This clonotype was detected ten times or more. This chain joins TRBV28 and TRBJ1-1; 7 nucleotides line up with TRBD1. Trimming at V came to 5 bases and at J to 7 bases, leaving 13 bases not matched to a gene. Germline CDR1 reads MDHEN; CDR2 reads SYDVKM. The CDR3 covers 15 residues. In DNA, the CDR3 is TGTGCCAGCAGTACACCCGGGACAGTTAGGATTGAAGCTTTCTTT. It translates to CASSTPGTVRIEAFF.

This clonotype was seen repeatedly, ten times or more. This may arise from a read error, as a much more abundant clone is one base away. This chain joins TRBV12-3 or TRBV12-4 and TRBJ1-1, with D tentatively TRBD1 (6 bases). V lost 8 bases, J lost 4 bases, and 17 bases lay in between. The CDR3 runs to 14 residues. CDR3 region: CASQRDTRGTEAFF. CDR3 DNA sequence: TGTGCCAGCCAGAGGGACACCCGTGGCACTGAAGCTTTCTTT.

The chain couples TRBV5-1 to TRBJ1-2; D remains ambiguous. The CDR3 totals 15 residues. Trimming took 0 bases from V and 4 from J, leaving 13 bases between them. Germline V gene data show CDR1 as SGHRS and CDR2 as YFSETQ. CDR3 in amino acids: CASSLAGPKTYGYTF. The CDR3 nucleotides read TGCGCCAGCAGCTTGGCTGGACCTAAAACCTATGGCTACACCTTC.

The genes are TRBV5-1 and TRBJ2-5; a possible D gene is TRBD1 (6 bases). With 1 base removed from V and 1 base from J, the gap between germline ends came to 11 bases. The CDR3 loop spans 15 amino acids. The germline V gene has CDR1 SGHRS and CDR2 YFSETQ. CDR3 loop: CASSLLGTTQETQYF. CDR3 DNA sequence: TGCGCCAGCAGCTTGTTGGGGACAACCCAAGAGACCCAGTACTTC.

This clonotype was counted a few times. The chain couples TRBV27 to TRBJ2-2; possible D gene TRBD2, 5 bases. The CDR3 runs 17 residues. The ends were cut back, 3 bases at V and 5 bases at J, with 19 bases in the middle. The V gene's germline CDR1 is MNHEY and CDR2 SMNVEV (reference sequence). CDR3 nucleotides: TGTGCCAGCAGTTTTTCCCCCGCGGGTGCAAATACCGGGGAGCTGTTTTTT. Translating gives CASSFSPAGANTGELFF.

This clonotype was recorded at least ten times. In DNA, the CDR3 is TGTGCCAGCAGCGTAGGTCCCGGGGTCGTGAGAACTGAAGCTTTCTTT. Translation: CASSVGPGVVRTEAFF. The chain employs TRBV9 and TRBJ1-1, with unresolved D. V was clipped by 0 bases and J by 5 bases, with 17 bases between them. The CDR3 is 16 residues long. Germline CDR1 is SGDLS and CDR2 is YYNGEE.